This T cell receptor beta chain appears in the sequencing data of a study of human T cells and chemical hapten exposure. Study-level background: Small pooled library volume differences mainly caused per-sample TCR yield variation.

Whole-study findings and limits: Versus controls, expanded TCRs had significantly more large CDR3 similarity clusters.

This clonotype was observed many times. Its specificity is unknown. The CDR3 covers 14 residues. The V and J ends lost 5 bases and 5 bases respectively, with 15 bases between them. The germline gives CDR1 SGHAT, CDR2 FQNNGV. Described time point: patch test 1, 2 weeks after DPC sensitization. Treatment reported: therapeutic diphenylcyclopropenone sensitization with weekly scalp DPC. The drawing of blood occurred before each patch test was applied. Separate cDNA molecules received unique molecular identifiers, which the library attached to them. TCRdb re-called the RACE reads with MiXCR, one entry per CDR3 protein. The table includes approximately 79,000 distinct CDR3 sequences, under 13% detected once.

The V gene is TRBV11-2, the J gene TRBJ1-1; D is unclear. The sequencing here drew on whole blood, taken in connection with sensitization to the hapten diphenylcyclopropenone (DPC). The receptor was derived from a woman between 45 and 65 years old with alopecia areata. Some clones in this sample may be carry-over from other donors' samples. The CDR3, as DNA: TGTGCCAGCAGCATGCCGGGCTTAAAGACTGAAGCTTTCTTT. Its protein is CASSMPGLKTEAFF.